Sequencing of this TCR beta chain was carried out in a study of blood T cells in healthy people across ages. Regarding the study as a whole: The study found more naive CD4+ cells and higher diversity in long-lived than aged donors. Roughly linearly, TCR beta diversity per million T cells fell as age increased.

Of note for this clonotype: Its antigen is as yet unknown.

A second PCR of about 7 to 12 cycles used a sample-barcoded 5' primer and a J-beta primer mix. MiXCR was run by TCRdb on the 5' RACE reads, yielding one entry per CDR3 protein. This sample has 1.8 million or so distinct CDR3 sequences; around 40% occur once, and the top ten carry around 23%. The sequenced material came from blood. The TCR originated in a human donor in good health.

CDR3 in DNA: TGTGCCAGCAGCTTAGGGGGTACTAGGGCCAAGAACACTGAAGCTTTCTTT. It translates to CASSLGGTRAKNTEAFF. The chain recombines TRBV7-8 with TRBJ1-1, with no clear D. The CDR3 contains 17 residues. CDR1 and CDR2 from the germline V gene are SGHVS and FQNEAQ. V was trimmed by 1 base and J by 1 base, leaving 16 bases between them.